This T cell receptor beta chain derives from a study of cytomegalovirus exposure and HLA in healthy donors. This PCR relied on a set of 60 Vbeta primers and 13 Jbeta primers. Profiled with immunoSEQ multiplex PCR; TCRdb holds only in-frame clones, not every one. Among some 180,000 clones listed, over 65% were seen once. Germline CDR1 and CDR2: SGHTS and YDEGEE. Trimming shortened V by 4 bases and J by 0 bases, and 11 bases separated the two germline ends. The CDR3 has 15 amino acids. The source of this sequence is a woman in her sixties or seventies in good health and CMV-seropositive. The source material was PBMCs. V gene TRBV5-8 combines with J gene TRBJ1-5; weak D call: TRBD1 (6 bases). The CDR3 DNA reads TGTGCCAGCAGCGCCGGACAGTTTAGCAATCAGCCCCAGCATTTT. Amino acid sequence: CASSAGQFSNQPQHF. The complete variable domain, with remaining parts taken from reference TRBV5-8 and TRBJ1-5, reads EAGVTQSPTHLIKTRGQQATLRCSPISGHTSVYWYQQALGLGLQFLLWYDEGEERNRGNFPPRFSGRQFPNYSSELNVNALELEDSALYLCASSAGQFSNQPQHFGDGTRLSIL.